Listed here are 3 T cell receptor beta chains from one sample, sequenced in a study of PD-1 blockade in classical Hodgkin lymphoma. As to time point: cycle 4 day 1 (C4D1), after more than 5 weeks of nivolumab. With no exception, relapse followed autologous stem cell transplantation in all patients, and brentuximab vedotin exposure varied. Profiled with immunoSEQ multiplex PCR; TCRdb holds only in-frame clones, not every one. Of some 48,000 clones listed, over 70% are singletons. This sample comprised peripheral blood mononuclear cells (PBMCs), obtained before the fourth cycle of nivolumab. All receptors come from a human donor with classical Hodgkin lymphoma.

The V gene is TRBV5-6, the J gene TRBJ2-5; D may correspond to TRBD1 or TRBD2 (5 bases each). Trimming shortened V by 4 bases and J by 1 base, and 11 bases separated the two germline ends. Germline CDR1 and CDR2: SGHDT and YYEEEE. The CDR3 sequence is 14 residues long. In DNA, the CDR3 is TGTGCCAGCAGCCAGGGACGGGTCCAAGAGACCCAGTACTTC. It translates to CASSQGRVQETQYF.

On this clone itself: It is unclear where the CDR3 begins or ends on the DNA, so no DNA is shown, and the CDR3 is as TCRdb lists it. The chain links TRBV28 to TRBJ2-1; TRBD2 is the table's D call and was not checked against the DNA. Inclusive of both ends, the CDR3 amounts to 17 amino acids. Germline values: CDR1 MDHEN, CDR2 SYDVKM. The CDR3 region is CASSSSAGRGRYNEQFF.

The chain is built from TRBV9 and TRBJ2-2; D remains ambiguous. Trimming pared 2 bases from V and 3 bases from J, leaving 5 bases between. CDR1 and CDR2 (germline): SGDLS, YYNGEE. The length of the CDR3 is 13 residues. The DNA of the CDR3 is TGTGCCAGCAGCGTTTATCACACCGGGGAGCTGTTTTTT. This codes for CASSVYHTGELFF.